The rows below give T cell receptor beta chains drawn from one sample of a study of cytomegalovirus exposure and HLA in healthy donors. Profiled with immunoSEQ multiplex PCR; TCRdb holds only in-frame clones, not every one. The sample consists of about 160,000 clones, about 85% of them appearing once. The material sequenced was PBMCs. The receptors stem from a young man in good health and CMV-seropositive. Both conserved end residues are trimmed from each CDR3. A D gene is named only where the DNA matches it firmly.

D gene	V gene	J gene	CDR3 protein
TRBD1	TRBV6-5	TRBJ2-7	ASRQGSEQY
-	TRBV29-1	TRBJ1-1	SVESGVTEAF
-	TRBV10-3	TRBJ1-1	AISRGLNTEAF
-	TRBV7-3	TRBJ2-4	ASSLKGRGGQENIQY
-	TRBV7-8	TRBJ2-5	ASSSRWTRDQEAQY
-	TRBV19	TRBJ2-5	ASRSLYQTGQETQY
-	TRBV6-5	TRBJ2-6	ASSGAEGANVLT
-	TRBV29-1	TRBJ1-3	SGTGRNTIY
-	TRBV30	TRBJ2-7	AWARDFYEQY
TRBD1	TRBV5-6	TRBJ2-7	ASSSQTGDRAVEQY
-	TRBV6-5	TRBJ1-3	ASSYSMSSGNTIY
-	TRBV2	TRBJ1-2	ASSEGTPLYGYT
-	TRBV4-3	TRBJ2-1	ASSRYNMDTNNEQF
-	TRBV7-2	TRBJ2-1	ASSRTGNEQF
TRBD2	TRBV13	TRBJ2-7	ASSPGTSPAQQY
-	TRBV6-1	TRBJ2-7	ASSDSSYEQY
TRBD2	TRBV7-2	TRBJ2-1	ASSLVWRGVSYNEQF
TRBD2	TRBV14	TRBJ2-7	ASRGGSSYEQY
-	TRBV2	TRBJ2-1	ASIYEGGERNEQF
TRBD1	TRBV19	TRBJ1-2	ASINVNRGLYGYT
-	TRBV12-1	TRBJ2-3	ASSPRGGCTDTQY
-	TRBV27	TRBJ1-1	ASSPRSLNTEAF
TRBD2	TRBV5-1	TRBJ2-5	ASSLISGGQETQY
TRBD1	TRBV7-2	TRBJ2-7	ASSLGQGISYEQY
-	TRBV9	TRBJ1-6	ASSVASPNSPLH
-	TRBV6-1	TRBJ1-6	ASSIQGSNSPLH
TRBD1	TRBV10-3	TRBJ2-7	AISDRTGSGYEQY
-	TRBV2	TRBJ2-6	ASSYGTLSGANVLT
TRBD1	TRBV5-6	TRBJ1-5	ASSFGTAQPQH
-	TRBV19	TRBJ1-4	ASSTQAGKELF
-	TRBV4-2	TRBJ1-1	ASSQDLGEGGNLFEAF
-	TRBV10-3	TRBJ1-4	AISEEADATNEKLF
-	TRBV5-1	TRBJ1-1	ASSSDSTTSWGEAF
TRBD1	TRBV9	TRBJ1-2	ASTVRQGDYGYT
-	TRBV6-5	TRBJ1-2	ASSWQMNYGYT